This TCR beta chain was sequenced in a study of blood T cell repertoires in COVID-19. TCRdb's table, derived via immunoSEQ multiplex PCR, lists solely in-frame clones and lacks some. The profile shows 200,000 to 300,000 clones, just under 85% of them singletons. Per the germline V gene, CDR1 is SQVTM and CDR2 is ANQGSEA. V was clipped by 6 bases and J by 1 base, with 9 bases between them. This CDR3 is 13 amino acids long. The sequenced material came from peripheral blood. V and J are TRBV29-1 and TRBJ2-2, with D possibly matching TRBD1 (6 bases). The clonotype was recovered from a woman of 80 years or more with acute or convalescent COVID-19. This CDR3 reads CSVPDRNTGELFF. The CDR3 bases are TGCAGCGTCCCGGACAGGAACACCGGGGAGCTGTTTTTT.